Listed below are T cell receptor beta chains from one sample, sequenced in a study of early T cells in non-severe SARS-CoV-2 infection. From the 5' RACE reads, TCRdb called clonotypes with MiXCR, one entry per CDR3 protein. The sample consists of fewer than 35,000 distinct CDR3 sequences, 5.7% of them appearing once. The sample comprised whole blood. The receptors come from an adult who was a healthcare worker with PCR-confirmed SARS-CoV-2 infection or an uninfected control (not recorded which). Both conserved end residues are part of each CDR3. A D gene is named only where the DNA matches it firmly. For some rows the clone size is stated as once, few or many, or as a class when expanded; others skip it.

clone_size: many; v_call: TRBV6-1; d_call: .; j_call: TRBJ2-5; cdr3_aa: CASSEPLFGTQYF; cdr3_nt: TGTGCCAGCAGTGAACCGCTCTTTGGTACCCAGTACTTC
clone_size: many; v_call: TRBV20-1; d_call: .; j_call: TRBJ1-2; cdr3_aa: CSARDRWGGYTF; cdr3_nt: TGCAGTGCTAGAGATCGGTGGGGCGGCTACACCTTC
clone_size: many; v_call: TRBV28; d_call: TRBD1; j_call: TRBJ2-7; cdr3_aa: CASSVAQGTGTGGGEQYF; cdr3_nt: TGTGCCAGCAGCGTGGCCCAAGGAACCGGGACAGGGGGCGGCGAGCAGTACTTC
clone_size: .; v_call: TRBV20-1; d_call: .; j_call: TRBJ2-5; cdr3_aa: CSARAWGGETQYF; cdr3_nt: TGCAGTGCTCGGGCATGGGGCGGGGAGACCCAGTACTTC
clone_size: many; v_call: TRBV30; d_call: TRBD2; j_call: TRBJ2-7; cdr3_aa: CAWRSAGGGYEQYF; cdr3_nt: TGTGCCTGGAGATCGGCGGGAGGAGGTTACGAGCAGTACTTC
clone_size: few; v_call: TRBV28; d_call: TRBD1; j_call: TRBJ2-2; cdr3_aa: CASSNPGQGNTGELFF; cdr3_nt: TGTGCCAGCAGTAATCCGGGACAGGGGAATACCGGGGAGCTGTTTTTT
clone_size: many; v_call: TRBV4-2; d_call: .; j_call: TRBJ2-4; cdr3_aa: CASSLVDSVVNIQYF; cdr3_nt: TGTGCCAGCAGCCTCGTCGACAGCGTAGTAAACATTCAGTACTTC
clone_size: few; v_call: TRBV11-2; d_call: .; j_call: TRBJ2-1; cdr3_aa: CASSLEPGSSNEQFF; cdr3_nt: TGTGCCAGCAGCTTGGAACCCGGGAGTTCAAATGAGCAGTTCTTC
clone_size: .; v_call: TRBV3-1; d_call: .; j_call: TRBJ1-2; cdr3_aa: CASSQEGRGNGYTF; cdr3_nt: TGTGCCAGCAGCCAAGAGGGCAGGGGTAATGGCTACACCTTC
clone_size: few; v_call: TRBV4-1; d_call: TRBD1; j_call: TRBJ1-3; cdr3_aa: CASSPNPGGAGGNTIYF; cdr3_nt: TGCGCCAGCAGCCCCAACCCAGGGGGCGCAGGCGGAAACACCATATATTTT
clone_size: .; v_call: TRBV20-1; d_call: TRBD1; j_call: TRBJ2-7; cdr3_aa: CSALGQGDYEQYF; cdr3_nt: TGCAGTGCCCTGGGACAGGGGGATTACGAGCAGTACTTC
clone_size: .; v_call: TRBV5-1; d_call: .; j_call: TRBJ2-1; cdr3_aa: CASSWDWANEQFF; cdr3_nt: TGCGCCAGCAGCTGGGACTGGGCGAATGAGCAGTTCTTC
clone_size: .; v_call: TRBV28; d_call: .; j_call: TRBJ1-1; cdr3_aa: CASNDGHEAFF; cdr3_nt: TGTGCCAGCAACGACGGGCATGAAGCTTTCTTT
clone_size: medium-sized; v_call: TRBV27; d_call: .; j_call: TRBJ2-2; cdr3_aa: CASSFGGTGELFF; cdr3_nt: TGTGCCAGCAGTTTTGGTGGCACCGGGGAGCTGTTTTTT
clone_size: few; v_call: TRBV5-5; d_call: TRBD2; j_call: TRBJ2-1; cdr3_aa: CASSLTSGRADEQFF; cdr3_nt: TGTGCCAGCAGCCTGACTAGCGGGAGGGCGGATGAGCAGTTCTTC
clone_size: many; v_call: TRBV29-1; d_call: .; j_call: TRBJ2-5; cdr3_aa: CSVGRAFQETQYF; cdr3_nt: TGCAGCGTGGGGCGGGCGTTCCAAGAGACCCAGTACTTC
clone_size: few; v_call: TRBV28; d_call: .; j_call: TRBJ2-2; cdr3_aa: CASSPAHTGELFF; cdr3_nt: TGTGCCAGCAGTCCGGCTCACACCGGGGAGCTGTTTTTT
clone_size: many; v_call: TRBV6-1; d_call: .; j_call: TRBJ2-4; cdr3_aa: CASRGGPVYF; cdr3_nt: TGTGCCAGCAGGGGCGGCCCCGTGTACTTC
clone_size: .; v_call: TRBV11-2; d_call: .; j_call: TRBJ2-5; cdr3_aa: CASSPRVSGETQYF; cdr3_nt: TGTGCCAGCAGCCCCCGGGTGTCCGGGGAGACCCAGTACTTC
clone_size: many; v_call: TRBV3-1; d_call: .; j_call: TRBJ2-7; cdr3_aa: CASSQRVQDPREQYF; cdr3_nt: TGTGCCAGCAGCCAAAGGGTTCAGGACCCAAGGGAGCAGTACTTC
clone_size: few; v_call: TRBV5-6; d_call: .; j_call: TRBJ2-2; cdr3_aa: CASSSQTGNTGELFF; cdr3_nt: TGTGCCAGCAGCTCTCAGACGGGAAACACCGGGGAGCTGTTTTTT
clone_size: .; v_call: TRBV6-1; d_call: TRBD2; j_call: TRBJ2-1; cdr3_aa: CASSERLISGAGGGNEQFF; cdr3_nt: TGTGCCAGCAGTGAACGTCTAATCTCGGGAGCGGGAGGGGGTAATGAGCAGTTCTTC
clone_size: few; v_call: TRBV5-4; d_call: .; j_call: TRBJ2-1; cdr3_aa: CASSSAGAGVGNEQFF; cdr3_nt: TGTGCCAGCAGCTCCGCGGGGGCGGGAGTAGGGAATGAGCAGTTCTTC
clone_size: few; v_call: TRBV12-3/TRBV12-4; d_call: .; j_call: TRBJ1-1; cdr3_aa: CASRTNHGKGEAFF; cdr3_nt: TGTGCCAGCAGAACGAATCACGGGAAAGGTGAAGCTTTCTTT
clone_size: .; v_call: TRBV18; d_call: .; j_call: TRBJ1-6; cdr3_aa: CASSPAETSNLGSPLHF; cdr3_nt: TGTGCCAGCTCACCCGCGGAGACTTCCAACCTTGGTTCACCCCTCCACTTT
clone_size: many; v_call: TRBV6-5; d_call: .; j_call: TRBJ1-2; cdr3_aa: CASSPDQVGDIGGYTF; cdr3_nt: TGTGCCAGCAGTCCGGACCAGGTTGGGGACATCGGGGGCTACACCTTC
clone_size: few; v_call: TRBV27; d_call: TRBD2; j_call: TRBJ2-5; cdr3_aa: CASHGGAGGETQYF; cdr3_nt: TGTGCCAGCCACGGCGGAGCGGGAGGAGAGACCCAGTACTTC
clone_size: medium-sized; v_call: TRBV10-2; d_call: TRBD2; j_call: TRBJ2-5; cdr3_aa: CASSEGLASQETQYF; cdr3_nt: TGCGCCAGCAGTGAGGGACTAGCAAGCCAAGAGACCCAGTACTTC
clone_size: medium-sized; v_call: TRBV18; d_call: TRBD1; j_call: TRBJ1-2; cdr3_aa: CASSRDRASGYTF; cdr3_nt: TGTGCCAGCTCACGAGACAGGGCATCTGGCTACACCTTC
clone_size: many; v_call: TRBV29-1; d_call: .; j_call: TRBJ2-1; cdr3_aa: CSVLRGEQFF; cdr3_nt: TGCAGCGTTCTTAGGGGTGAGCAGTTCTTC
clone_size: many; v_call: TRBV20-1; d_call: TRBD1; j_call: TRBJ1-5; cdr3_aa: CSARTGVDQPQHF; cdr3_nt: TGCAGTGCGAGAACAGGGGTTGATCAGCCCCAGCATTTT
clone_size: many; v_call: TRBV20-1; d_call: .; j_call: TRBJ2-7; cdr3_aa: CSAPRPVTYEQYF; cdr3_nt: TGCAGTGCCCCTCGCCCGGTGACCTACGAGCAGTACTTC
clone_size: .; v_call: TRBV10-3; d_call: .; j_call: TRBJ2-4; cdr3_aa: CAISESTKTDIQYF; cdr3_nt: TGTGCCATCAGTGAGTCGACTAAGACAGACATTCAGTACTTC
clone_size: many; v_call: TRBV28; d_call: .; j_call: TRBJ2-3; cdr3_aa: CASRDSHSTDTQYF; cdr3_nt: TGTGCCAGCCGAGACAGCCATAGCACAGATACGCAGTATTTT
clone_size: .; v_call: TRBV28; d_call: TRBD2; j_call: TRBJ2-1; cdr3_aa: CASSSPLAGGDEQFF; cdr3_nt: TGTGCCAGCAGTTCCCCATTGGCGGGAGGGGATGAGCAGTTCTTC
clone_size: many; v_call: TRBV18; d_call: TRBD1; j_call: TRBJ2-5; cdr3_aa: CASSTWDSQETQYF; cdr3_nt: TGTGCCAGCAGTACTTGGGACAGCCAAGAGACCCAGTACTTC
clone_size: .; v_call: TRBV2; d_call: TRBD1; j_call: TRBJ1-2; cdr3_aa: CASRFDRGRTDGYTF; cdr3_nt: TGTGCCAGCAGATTTGACAGGGGGCGTACAGATGGCTACACCTTC
clone_size: many; v_call: TRBV5-1; d_call: .; j_call: TRBJ2-1; cdr3_aa: CASSLAFFSRERPRYNEQFF; cdr3_nt: TGCGCCAGCAGCTTGGCCTTCTTCTCCCGAGAGCGGCCCCGATACAATGAGCAGTTCTTC
clone_size: few; v_call: TRBV7-6; d_call: TRBD2; j_call: TRBJ2-3; cdr3_aa: CASSLGRLAGSPDTQYF; cdr3_nt: TGTGCCAGCAGCTTAGGCCGACTAGCGGGATCCCCAGATACGCAGTATTTT
clone_size: few; v_call: TRBV29-1; d_call: TRBD2; j_call: TRBJ2-2; cdr3_aa: CSVAGGNRTSTTGELFF; cdr3_nt: TGCAGCGTTGCCGGAGGTAATCGGACTAGTACCACCGGGGAGCTGTTTTTT
clone_size: many; v_call: TRBV12-3/TRBV12-4; d_call: .; j_call: TRBJ2-5; cdr3_aa: CASSLRPTAVAPQYF; cdr3_nt: TGTGCCAGCAGTTTAAGGCCAACCGCCGTCGCGCCCCAGTACTTC
clone_size: many; v_call: TRBV21-1; d_call: .; j_call: TRBJ2-3; cdr3_aa: CASSNILAGGPSTPDTQYF; cdr3_nt: TGTGCCAGCAGCAATATCCTAGCGGGAGGGCCATCTACCCCAGATACGCAGTATTTT
clone_size: .; v_call: TRBV27; d_call: TRBD1; j_call: TRBJ1-2; cdr3_aa: CASSFGDSRGYTF; cdr3_nt: TGTGCCAGCAGTTTTGGGGACAGTCGAGGCTACACCTTC
clone_size: many; v_call: TRBV6-1; d_call: .; j_call: TRBJ2-7; cdr3_aa: CASSPVGRSAYEQYF; cdr3_nt: TGTGCCAGCAGTCCCGTGGGACGTTCTGCCTACGAGCAGTACTTC
clone_size: .; v_call: TRBV20-1; d_call: .; j_call: TRBJ2-5; cdr3_aa: CSASGSMGETQYF; cdr3_nt: TGCAGTGCTAGTGGATCGATGGGGGAGACCCAGTACTTC
clone_size: few; v_call: TRBV20-1; d_call: .; j_call: TRBJ2-7; cdr3_aa: CSAERYRNYEQYF; cdr3_nt: TGCAGTGCTGAGCGGTACAGAAACTACGAGCAGTACTTC
clone_size: few; v_call: TRBV2; d_call: TRBD1; j_call: TRBJ1-1; cdr3_aa: CASRARGQNTEAFF; cdr3_nt: TGTGCCAGCAGAGCTAGGGGGCAGAACACTGAAGCTTTCTTT
clone_size: many; v_call: TRBV5-1; d_call: .; j_call: TRBJ2-7; cdr3_aa: CASSLKTSGEQYF; cdr3_nt: TGCGCCAGCAGCCTCAAAACGTCGGGCGAGCAGTACTTC
clone_size: few; v_call: TRBV11-2; d_call: .; j_call: TRBJ2-1; cdr3_aa: CASSLRYDHEQFF; cdr3_nt: TGTGCCAGCAGCCTTCGTTATGATCATGAGCAGTTCTTC
clone_size: many; v_call: TRBV7-8; d_call: .; j_call: TRBJ2-2; cdr3_aa: CASSPRVGGTTGELFF; cdr3_nt: TGTGCCAGCAGCCCTCGTGTAGGGGGAACCACCGGGGAGCTGTTTTTT
clone_size: .; v_call: TRBV28; d_call: TRBD2; j_call: TRBJ2-3; cdr3_aa: CASSQGWDYSADAQYF; cdr3_nt: TGTGCCAGCAGCCAAGGCTGGGACTACAGCGCAGATGCGCAGTATTTT
clone_size: many; v_call: TRBV25-1; d_call: TRBD1; j_call: TRBJ2-7; cdr3_aa: CASSDSGQGNEQYF; cdr3_nt: TGTGCCAGCAGTGATTCTGGACAGGGTAACGAGCAGTACTTC
clone_size: many; v_call: TRBV24-1; d_call: TRBD1; j_call: TRBJ2-2; cdr3_aa: CATSDTDRDTGELFF; cdr3_nt: TGTGCCACCAGTGATACGGACAGGGACACCGGGGAGCTGTTTTTT
clone_size: .; v_call: TRBV30; d_call: .; j_call: TRBJ1-2; cdr3_aa: CAWSVRRSDGYTF; cdr3_nt: TGTGCCTGGAGTGTACGCCGAAGCGATGGCTACACCTTC